This T cell receptor (beta chain) was captured by sequencing in a study of blood T cells in healthy people across ages. Study at large: There was about one barcoded beta molecule captured by template switching per two T cells.

From germline, CDR1 is SNHLY and CDR2 FYNNEI. The J segment lost 2 bases and the V segment lost 8 bases, leaving 3 bases of the junction unmatched. The CDR3 length is 14 residues. It was with a sample-barcoded 5' primer and a J-beta primer mix that a second PCR of roughly 7 to 12 cycles was run. All cDNA molecules were each tagged by a template-switch adaptor with 12 random nucleotides. There were at least 2.5 million CDR3-containing paired-end reads obtained from each sample. TCRdb recomputed calls from the 5' RACE reads with MiXCR, one row per CDR3 protein. The sample holds 350,000 to 450,000 distinct CDR3 sequences; 45% to 60% are singletons and the top ten take around 49%.

The sequence was collected from a man aged 60 to 75 in good health. The sample was blood. The gene calls are TRBV2 and TRBJ2-3; 11 bases are a match to TRBD2. The CDR3 loop reads CASSSGRTTDTQYF. The DNA of the CDR3 is TGTGCCAGCTCTAGCGGGAGGACCACAGATACGCAGTATTTT.